Given below is one T cell receptor (beta chain) in context. This entry belongs to a study of T-cell reconstitution after alpha-beta-depleted transplantation in children. For TCRbeta, the library was prepared with unique molecular identifiers. TCRdb re-called the PCR reads with MiXCR, one entry per CDR3 protein. The sample lists some 400,000 distinct CDR3 sequences, just over 20% occurring once. The CDR3 runs to 14 residues. CDR1 and CDR2 from the germline V gene are SGHRS and YFSETQ. Trimming left V 4 bases short and J 6 bases short, with 16 bases between. The chain employs TRBV5-1 and TRBJ1-1; unclear D gene. The sequence was collected from a human donor who donated a stem cell graft to a child with acute myeloid leukemia. The specimen comprised PBMCs from the stem cell graft donor, sampled from the stem cell graft. The CDR3 loop is CASSPYRRDAEAFF. CDR3 coding DNA: TGCGCCAGCAGCCCCTATCGGAGAGACGCTGAAGCTTTCTTT.